Listed here is a single TCR beta chain. This entry belongs to a study of blood T cell repertoires in COVID-19. Per the authors' pipeline: Amplification with reference gene primers provided the estimates of nucleated cell counts. The data were produced by immunoSEQ multiplex PCR, yet TCRdb's version contains in-frame clones alone and is incomplete. The V and J calls and the clone size are those of that table, but D and trimming were determined from the DNA. Among more than 80,000 clones listed, less than 75% were seen once. J gave up 3 bases and V 3 bases, and 7 bases lay outside the gene matches. CDR1 and CDR2 from the germline V gene are LNHNV and YYDKDF (reference sequence). CDR3 length: 16 amino acids.

Sequencing used peripheral blood. The V call is TRBV15, the J call TRBJ2-3; the match to TRBD2 covers 9 bases. The origin of this receptor is an older woman in a cohort sampled during active or convalescent COVID-19. CDR3 in amino acids: CATSRRGSGGTDTQYF. CDR3 coding DNA: TGTGCCACCAGCAGGCGTGGGAGCGGGGGGACAGATACGCAGTATTTT. Variable domain in full (rest from reference TRBV15 and TRBJ2-3): DAMVIQNPRYQVTQFGKPVTLSCSQTLNHNVMYWYQQKSSQAPKLLFHYYDKDFNNEADTPDNFQSRRPNTSFCFLDIRSPGLGDTAMYLCATSRRGSGGTDTQYFGPGTRLTVL.